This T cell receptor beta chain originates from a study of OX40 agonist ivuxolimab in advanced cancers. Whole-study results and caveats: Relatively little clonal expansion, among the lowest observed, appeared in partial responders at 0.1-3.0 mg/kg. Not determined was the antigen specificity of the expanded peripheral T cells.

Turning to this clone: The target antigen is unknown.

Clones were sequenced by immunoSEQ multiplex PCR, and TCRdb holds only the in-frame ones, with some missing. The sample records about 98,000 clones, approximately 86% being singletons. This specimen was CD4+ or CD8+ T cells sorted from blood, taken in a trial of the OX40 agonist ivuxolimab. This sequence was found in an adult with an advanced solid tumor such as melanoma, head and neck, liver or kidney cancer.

The CDR3 here is CASSEARGPSGASSTDTQYF. DNA of the CDR3: TGTGCCAGCAGTGAAGCGCGCGGGCCTAGCGGGGCCTCTAGCACAGATACGCAGTATTTT. V usage is TRBV6-1 and J usage is TRBJ2-3; 9 positions match TRBD2. The CDR3 extends over 20 amino acids. From germline, CDR1 is MNHNS and CDR2 SASEGT. V lost 0 bases to trimming and J lost 0 bases; unmatched junction nucleotides: 13.